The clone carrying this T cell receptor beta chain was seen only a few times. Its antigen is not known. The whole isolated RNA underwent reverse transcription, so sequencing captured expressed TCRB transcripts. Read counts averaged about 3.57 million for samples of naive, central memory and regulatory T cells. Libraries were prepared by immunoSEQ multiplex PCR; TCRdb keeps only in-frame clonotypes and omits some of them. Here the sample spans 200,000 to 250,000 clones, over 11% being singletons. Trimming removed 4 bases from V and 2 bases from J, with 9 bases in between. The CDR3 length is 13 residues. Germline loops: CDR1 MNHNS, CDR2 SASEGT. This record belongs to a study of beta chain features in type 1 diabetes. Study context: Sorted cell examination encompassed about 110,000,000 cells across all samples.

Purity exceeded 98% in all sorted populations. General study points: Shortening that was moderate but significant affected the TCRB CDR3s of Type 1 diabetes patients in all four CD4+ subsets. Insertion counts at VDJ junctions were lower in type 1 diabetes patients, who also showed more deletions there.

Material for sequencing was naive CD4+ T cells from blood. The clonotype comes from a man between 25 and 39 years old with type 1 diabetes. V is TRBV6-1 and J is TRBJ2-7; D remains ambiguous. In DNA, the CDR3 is TGTGCCAGCAGTGTTGACACCCCCTACGAGCAGTACTTC. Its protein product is CASSVDTPYEQYF.